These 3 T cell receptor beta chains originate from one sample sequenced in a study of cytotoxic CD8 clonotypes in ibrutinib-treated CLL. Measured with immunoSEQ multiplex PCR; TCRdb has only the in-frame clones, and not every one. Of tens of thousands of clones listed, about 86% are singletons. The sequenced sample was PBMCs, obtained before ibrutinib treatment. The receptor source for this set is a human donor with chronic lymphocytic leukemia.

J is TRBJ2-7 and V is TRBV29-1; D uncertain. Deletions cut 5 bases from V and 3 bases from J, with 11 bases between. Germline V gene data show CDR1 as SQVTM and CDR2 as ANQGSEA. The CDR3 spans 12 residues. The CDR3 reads CSVTGRGYEQYF. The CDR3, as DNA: TGCAGCGTTACGGGTCGAGGCTACGAGCAGTACTTC.

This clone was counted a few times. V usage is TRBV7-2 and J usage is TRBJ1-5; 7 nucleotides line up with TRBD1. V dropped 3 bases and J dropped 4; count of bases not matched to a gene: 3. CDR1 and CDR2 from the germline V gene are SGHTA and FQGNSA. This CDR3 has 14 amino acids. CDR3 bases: TGTGCCAGCAGCTTGGTACAGGGGAATCAGCCCCAGCATTTT. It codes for CASSLVQGNQPQHF.

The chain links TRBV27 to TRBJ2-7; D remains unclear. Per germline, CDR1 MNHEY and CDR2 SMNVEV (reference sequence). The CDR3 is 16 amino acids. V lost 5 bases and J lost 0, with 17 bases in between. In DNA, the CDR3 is TGTGCCAGCAGTGTACTTAGCCCGACCAGCTCCTACGAGCAGTACTTC. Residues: CASSVLSPTSSYEQYF.